This entry features one T cell receptor (beta chain) sequence. Antigen specificity is unknown. This CDR3 has 15 amino acids. Germline CDR1 and CDR2: GTSNPN and SVGIG (reference sequence). Trimming at V came to 4 bases and at J to 0 bases, leaving 5 bases not matched to a gene. Using immunoSEQ multiplex PCR, the repertoire was profiled, and TCRdb retains in-frame clones only, with some absent. This table holds just under 40,000 clones, approximately 73% found once. The data stem from a study of chemoradiotherapy in HPV16-positive cancers. Study details: A couple of HPV16-positive patients' cells yielded candidate HPV-specific clones and common motifs.

Findings and caveats of the study: In HPV16-positive patients, HPV-responsive T-cell expansion tracked better recurrence-free survival. Functional assays defining HPV-specific T cells used only two HPV16-positive patients. During treatment, candidate HPV-specific clones and E7-related motifs expanded in tumor.

This TCR was sampled from a human donor with HPV-associated anogenital cancer. The sequencing here drew on blood, taken from a patient who underwent chemoradiotherapy. The V gene is TRBV30, the J gene TRBJ2-3; 9 bases map to TRBD2. The CDR3 DNA reads TGTGCCTGGAACAGCGGGGGGCTGAGCACAGATACGCAGTATTTT. Its protein is CAWNSGGLSTDTQYF.